This T cell receptor (beta chain) was captured in a study of CD8 T cells in Susac syndrome. About the research overall: Patients with Susac syndrome were therapy-naive, on corticosteroids, or on intravenous immunoglobulin alone at the time that blood was drawn. Points from the study as a whole: Total CD8+ repertoires held roughly 16 Susac-specific public clones, while CD8+ TEMRA repertoires held about five.

Worth noting for this clonotype: As yet, its antigen is unknown.

Random hexamers primed reverse transcription of about 0.5 to 1 ug RNA. The authors amplified TCR beta CDR3 across 54 Vbeta and 13 Jbeta using immunoSEQ multiplex PCR. One entry per CDR3 protein results from TCRdb running MiXCR on the immunoSEQ multiplex PCR reads. The repertoire consists of 84,000 or so distinct CDR3 sequences, with 95% occurring once and the leading ten covering approximately 0.48%. The V gene lost 0 bases and the J gene lost 4 bases, with 7 bases spanning the gap. CDR1 is SGHAT, CDR2 FQNNGV, per germline. The CDR3 is 13 amino acids. The clonotype comes from a human donor with Susac syndrome. The sequenced sample consisted of CD8+ T cells from PBMCs. This chain joins TRBV11-2 and TRBJ2-7; no clear D. Here the CDR3 reads CASSLDSLYEQYF. CDR3 DNA: TGTGCCAGCAGCTTAGACAGTCTGTACGAGCAGTACTTC.